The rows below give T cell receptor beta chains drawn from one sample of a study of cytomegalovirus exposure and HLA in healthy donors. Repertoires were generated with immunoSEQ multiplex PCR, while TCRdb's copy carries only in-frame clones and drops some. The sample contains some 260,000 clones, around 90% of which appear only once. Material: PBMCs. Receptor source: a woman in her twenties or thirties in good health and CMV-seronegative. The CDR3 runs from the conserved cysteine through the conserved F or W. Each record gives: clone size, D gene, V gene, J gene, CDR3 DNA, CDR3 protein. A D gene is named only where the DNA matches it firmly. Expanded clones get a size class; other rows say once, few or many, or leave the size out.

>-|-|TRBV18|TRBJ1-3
TGTGCCAGCTCACCCGGGGCCGGCGAGGCGATCTCTGGAAACACCATATATTTT
CASSPGAGEAISGNTIYF
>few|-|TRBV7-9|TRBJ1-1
TGTGCCAGCAGCTTAGGAGGGAAGGCTGAAGCTTTCTTT
CASSLGGKAEAFF
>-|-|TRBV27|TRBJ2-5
TGTGCCAGCAGTTCGAACTCAGGGGGGGGAAAAGAGACCCAGTACTTC
CASSSNSGGGKETQYF
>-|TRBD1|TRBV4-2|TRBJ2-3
TGTGCCAGCAGCCCCCTTATCGCCGTTGGACAGGGCACAGATACGCAGTATTTT
CASSPLIAVGQGTDTQYF
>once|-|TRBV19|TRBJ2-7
TGTGCCAGTAGTGACAGTTCCTACGAGCAGTACTTC
CASSDSSYEQYF
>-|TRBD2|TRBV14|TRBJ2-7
TGTGCCAGCAGCCAAGGTGATAGCGGGAGTTACGAGCAGTACTTC
CASSQGDSGSYEQYF
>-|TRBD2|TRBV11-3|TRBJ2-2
TGTGCCAGCAGCAAAGGACTAGCGGGAGGGGCCGGGGAGCTGTTTTTT
CASSKGLAGGAGELFF
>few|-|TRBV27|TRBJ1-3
TGTGCCAGCAGTGCCCAGGGAAGTGGAAACACCATATATTTT
CASSAQGSGNTIYF
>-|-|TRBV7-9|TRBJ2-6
TGTGCCAGCGTCGGTCACTCTGGGGCCAACGTCCTGACTTTC
CASVGHSGANVLTF
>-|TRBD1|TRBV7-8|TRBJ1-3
TGTGCCAGCAGCTTAGGGAGGGGGCGAGAAAACACCATATATTTT
CASSLGRGRENTIYF
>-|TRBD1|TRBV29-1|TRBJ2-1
TGCAGCGTTGGGGGACAGGGATGGAATGAGCAGTTCTTC
CSVGGQGWNEQFF
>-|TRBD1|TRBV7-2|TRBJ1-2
TGTGCCAGCAGCTTAGTCACAGGGGGCTATGGCTACACCTTC
CASSLVTGGYGYTF
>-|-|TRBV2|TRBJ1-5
TGTGCCAGCAGTGAAAGGTTAGGGAATCAGCCCCAGCATTTT
CASSERLGNQPQHF
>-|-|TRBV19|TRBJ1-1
TGTGCCAGTAGTCCCCGCACCGGGGGAGCTTTCTTT
CASSPRTGGAFF
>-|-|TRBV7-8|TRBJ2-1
TGTGCCAGCAGCTTAGTCCGGATGTCCTACAATGAGCAGTTCTTC
CASSLVRMSYNEQFF
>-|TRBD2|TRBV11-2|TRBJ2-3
TGTGCCAGCAGCTTAGGGCTAGCGGGAGAGCTATGGACAGATACGCAGTATTTT
CASSLGLAGELWTDTQYF
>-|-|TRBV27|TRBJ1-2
TGTGCCAGCAGTCCTGGTGGTGGGGGAGGCTACACCTTC
CASSPGGGGGYTF
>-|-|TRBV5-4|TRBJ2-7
TGTGCCAGCAGCTTGGGGCAGGTTGGCGAGCAGTACTTC
CASSLGQVGEQYF
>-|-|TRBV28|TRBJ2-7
TGTGCCAGCACCGGGCGGAGCCCCTACGAGCAGTACTTC
CASTGRSPYEQYF
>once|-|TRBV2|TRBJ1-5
TGTGCCAGCAGTGGGACTCGGGGAGGACAGCCCCAGCATTTT
CASSGTRGGQPQHF
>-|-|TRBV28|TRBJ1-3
TGTGCCAGCAGGCGAGGGAGGGCAGCCGGAAACACCATATATTTT
CASRRGRAAGNTIYF
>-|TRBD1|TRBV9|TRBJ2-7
TGTGCCAGCAGCCCTTTAAGGGGGCCGTCCTACGAGCAGTACTTC
CASSPLRGPSYEQYF
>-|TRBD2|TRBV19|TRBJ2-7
TGTGCCAGTAGTACCCGTGGGGGCTTGTCGGCGGGAGGTTCCTACGAGCAGTACTTC
CASSTRGGLSAGGSYEQYF
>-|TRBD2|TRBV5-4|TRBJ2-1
TGTGCCAGCAGCTTAAAACTAGCGGAAGAGCAGTTCTTC
CASSLKLAEEQFF
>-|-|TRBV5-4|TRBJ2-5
TGTGCCAGCAGCTTGCCCGGGCAAATGAGGGAGACCCAGTACTTC
CASSLPGQMRETQYF
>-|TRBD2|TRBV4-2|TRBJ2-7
TGTGCCAGCAGCCTCCAGCGGGAGAGCTCCTACGAGCAGTACTTC
CASSLQRESSYEQYF
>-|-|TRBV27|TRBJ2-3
TGTGCCAGCAGAGAGGCAGATACGCAGTATTTT
CASREADTQYF
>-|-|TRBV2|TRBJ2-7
TGTGCCAGCAGTGAATCCCCGACCTACGAGCAGTACTTC
CASSESPTYEQYF
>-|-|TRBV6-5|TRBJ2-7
TGTGCCAGCACACCTTCCCCTGAATCCTACGAGCAGTACTTC
CASTPSPESYEQYF
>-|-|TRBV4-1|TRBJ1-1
TGCGCCAGCAGCCAAGGTCAGCACACTGAAGCTTTCTTT
CASSQGQHTEAFF
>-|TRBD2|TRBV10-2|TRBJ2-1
TGCGCCAGCATTCCCACTAGCGGAGACTACAATGAGCAGTTCTTC
CASIPTSGDYNEQFF
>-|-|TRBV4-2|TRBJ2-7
TGTGCCAGCAGCCAAGCAAGGGGTCCCTACGAGCAGTACTTC
CASSQARGPYEQYF
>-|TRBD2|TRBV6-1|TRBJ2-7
TGTGCCAGCAGTGAACCAACTCGGACTAGCGGGAACAACGAGCAGTACTTC
CASSEPTRTSGNNEQYF
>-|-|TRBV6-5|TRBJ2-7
TGTGCCAGCCAGCGGGCAGGTGCTGAGGAGCAGTACTTC
CASQRAGAEEQYF
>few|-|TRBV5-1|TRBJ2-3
TGCGCCAGCAGCTTGTTATCTAGCGTGGTAACAGATACGCAGTATTTT
CASSLLSSVVTDTQYF
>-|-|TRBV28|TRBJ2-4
TGTGCCAGCAGTTTAACAGGGTCCAAAAACATTCAGTACTTC
CASSLTGSKNIQYF
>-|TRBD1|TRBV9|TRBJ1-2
TGTGCCAGCAGCGGACCGGGACAGGGGGCGCAGGCTAACTATGGCTACACCTTC
CASSGPGQGAQANYGYTF
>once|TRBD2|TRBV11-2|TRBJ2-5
TGTGCCAGCAGTCTTAGGGGAGGGTTCGGTGAAGAGACCCAGTACTTC
CASSLRGGFGEETQYF
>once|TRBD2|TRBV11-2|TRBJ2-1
TGTGCCAGCAGCTTAGAGTCCATATGGGGCGGGAGTCTCAATGAGCAGTTCTTC
CASSLESIWGGSLNEQFF
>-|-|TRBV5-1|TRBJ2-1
TGCGCCAGCAGCTTGGGTCAGGCAAGCTCCTACAATGAGCAGTTCTTC
CASSLGQASSYNEQFF
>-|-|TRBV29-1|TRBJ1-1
TGCAGCGTTGAGAAGGACAGTAAGAACACTGAAGCTTTCTTT
CSVEKDSKNTEAFF
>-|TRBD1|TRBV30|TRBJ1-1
TGTGCCTGGAGAGTCGACAGGGAGAACACTGAAGCTTTCTTT
CAWRVDRENTEAFF